Listed here are 27 T cell receptor beta chains from one sample, sequenced in a study of cytomegalovirus exposure and HLA in healthy donors. Clones were sequenced by immunoSEQ multiplex PCR, and TCRdb holds only the in-frame ones, with some missing. The table shows 220,000 or so clones, with over 70% occurring only once. Sequencing input: PBMCs. The receptors here all came from a woman aged 30 to 39 in good health and CMV-seropositive.

The chain couples TRBV4-1 to TRBJ1-2; D not resolved. V lost 2 bases and J lost 3, with 7 bases in between. This CDR3 has 13 residues. Germline values: CDR1 MGHRA, CDR2 YSYEKL. The CDR3 loop reads CASSQLGHYGYTF. In nucleotides, the CDR3 is TGCGCCAGCAGCCAATTGGGCCACTATGGCTACACCTTC.

The rearrangement uses TRBV30 and TRBJ2-3; 7 bases map to TRBD1. CDR1 is GTSNPN and CDR2 is SVGIG in the germline V gene (reference sequence). J lost 1 base, V lost 2 bases, and 3 bases had no gene match. The CDR3 loop spans 14 amino acids. CDR3 coding DNA: TGTGCCTGGAGTCGGGACAGAGGCACAGATACGCAGTATTTT. Its translation is CAWSRDRGTDTQYF.

This clone showed up just once. The genes are TRBV11-2 and TRBJ2-7, with 9 bases fitting TRBD1. V shed 6 bases and J 3 bases; nucleotides not matched to a gene: 9. CDR3 length: 15 residues. The germline V gene encodes CDR1 SGHAT and CDR2 FQNNGV. The CDR3 region is CASRGWGQGSYEQYF. The CDR3 region has the DNA TGTGCCAGCAGGGGCTGGGGACAGGGCAGCTACGAGCAGTACTTC.

The V call is TRBV6-5, the J call TRBJ1-1, with D perhaps matching TRBD1 (5 bases). Looked up from germline, CDR1 is MNHEY and CDR2 is SVGAGI. This CDR3 contains 14 residues. The ends were cut back, 0 bases at V and 5 bases at J, with 10 bases in the middle. As DNA, the CDR3 is TGTGCCAGCAGTTACTCGGGGGGGTGGACTGAAGCTTTCTTT. Translation: CASSYSGGWTEAFF.

The chain has TRBV18 and TRBJ2-3; a possible D gene is TRBD2 (5 bases). Trimming left V 0 bases short and J 4 bases short, with 8 bases between. Germline CDR1 and CDR2: KGHSH and LQKENI. The CDR3 sequence is 14 residues long. The CDR3 here is CASSPPEVPDTQYF. CDR3 nucleotides: TGTGCCAGCTCACCACCGGAGGTGCCAGATACGCAGTATTTT.

V and J are TRBV13 and TRBJ2-3, with a weak D call TRBD1 (6 bases). Germline lookup yields CDR1 PRHDT and CDR2 FYEKMQ (reference sequence). Deletions cut 1 base from V and 6 bases from J, with 17 bases between. The CDR3 contains 16 residues. CDR3 region: CASSLAPQGKSDTQYF. The CDR3 DNA follows: TGTGCCAGCAGCTTAGCGCCTCAGGGGAAATCGGATACGCAGTATTTT.

The V and J genes are TRBV10-1 and TRBJ2-2; D remains ambiguous. CDR1 is WNHNN, CDR2 SYGVQD, per germline (reference sequence). This CDR3 has 12 residues. Trimming shortened V by 9 bases and J by 0 bases, and 5 bases separated the two germline ends. CDR3 in DNA: TGCGCCAGGGGTTCGAACACCGGGGAGCTGTTTTTT. Protein sequence: CARGSNTGELFF.

The V call is TRBV7-9, the J call TRBJ2-2; D possibly corresponds to TRBD1 (6 bases). Per the germline V gene, CDR1 is SEHNR and CDR2 is FQNEAQ (reference sequence). Trimming stripped 5 bases from V and 7 bases from J, with 17 bases between. CDR3 length: 15 residues. This CDR3 reads CASSLGQIQGGELFF. The CDR3 DNA is TGTGCCAGCAGCCTCGGACAGATTCAGGGCGGGGAGCTGTTTTTT.

The chain is built from TRBV6-1 and TRBJ2-3; 10 nucleotides line up with TRBD2. The CDR3 runs to 15 residues. The V segment lost 2 bases and the J segment 7 bases; nucleotides outside the gene matches: 6. Germline loops: CDR1 MNHNS, CDR2 SASEGT. The CDR3 protein is CASSERLAGANTQYF. CDR3 DNA sequence: TGTGCCAGCAGTGAACGCCTAGCGGGAGCAAATACGCAGTATTTT.

The V and J genes are TRBV19 and TRBJ1-1; no clear D. V was pared by 6 bases and J by 5 bases, with 4 bases between. This CDR3 has 10 residues. In germline, CDR1 is LNHDA, CDR2 SQIVND (reference sequence). The CDR3 sequence: CASRGTEAFF. CDR3 coding DNA: TGTGCCAGTAGGGGGACTGAAGCTTTCTTT. The complete variable domain, with remaining parts taken from reference TRBV19 and TRBJ1-1, reads DGGITQSPKYLFRKEGQNVTLSCEQNLNHDAMYWYRQDPGQGLRLIYYSQIVNDFQKGDIAEGYSVSREKKESFPLTVTSAQKNPTAFYLCASRGTEAFFGQGTRLTVV.

J is TRBJ1-1 and V is TRBV4-3, with 8 bases matching TRBD1. The CDR3 extends over 13 amino acids. Per the germline V gene, CDR1 is LGHNA and CDR2 is YSLEER. V trimming: 1 base; J trimming: 8 bases; junction bases outside the gene matches: 3. CDR3 nucleotides: TGCGCCAGCAGCCAAGCTCGACAGGGGGAAGCTTTCTTT. This sequence encodes CASSQARQGEAFF.

This chain uses TRBV5-1 with TRBJ1-1; D not resolved. Germline V gives CDR1 SGHRS, CDR2 YFSETQ. The CDR3 runs 14 residues. V dropped 1 base and J dropped 7 bases, with 14 bases sitting between them. The CDR3 DNA reads TGCGCCAGCAGCTTGTCCTCAGAGGCAGGTGAAGCTTTCTTT. It encodes CASSLSSEAGEAFF.

This clone was found once. The chain links TRBV27 to TRBJ1-1, with a weak D call TRBD1 (5 bases). With 6 bases removed from V and 4 bases from J, the gap between germline ends came to 18 bases. The germline V gene encodes CDR1 MNHEY and CDR2 SMNVEV (reference sequence). The CDR3 is 15 amino acids. CDR3 residues: CASSSQGWDSTEAFF. CDR3 sequence (DNA): TGTGCCAGCAGCAGCCAGGGCTGGGATAGCACTGAAGCTTTCTTT.

The rearrangement joins TRBV2 to TRBJ2-4; D might be TRBD2 (5 bases). CDR1 and CDR2 from the germline V gene are SNHLY and FYNNEI. The CDR3 is made up of 15 amino acids. Trimming removed 6 bases at V and 7 bases at J, with 19 bases between. CDR3 sequence reads: CASRRSGGPGNIQYF. DNA of the CDR3: TGTGCCAGCAGGAGGAGCGGTGGGCCCGGGAACATTCAGTACTTC.

The V call is TRBV4-1, the J call TRBJ1-5; D ambiguous. CDR1 MGHRA and CDR2 YSYEKL come from the germline V gene. V was cut by 0 bases and J by 1 base, with 7 bases left in between. The CDR3 extends over 15 amino acids. In nucleotides, the CDR3 is TGCGCCAGCAGCCAAGATATCAACAGCAATCAGCCCCAGCATTTT. Translated: CASSQDINSNQPQHF.

This chain links TRBV11-2 with TRBJ2-7, with 8 positions matching TRBD2. V lost 4 bases to trimming and J lost 5 bases; unmatched junction nucleotides: 19. This CDR3 comprises 18 residues. In germline, CDR1 is SGHAT, CDR2 FQNNGV. Written as DNA, the CDR3 is TGTGCCAGCAGCTCTAATACCATTAGGACGGGAGGGCCCCACGAGCAGTACTTC. Its translation is CASSSNTIRTGGPHEQYF.

In this sample, this clone turned up a few times. The chain links TRBV19 to TRBJ1-5; 8 bases line up with TRBD1. This CDR3 has 13 amino acids. Germline V gene data show CDR1 as LNHDA and CDR2 as SQIVND (reference sequence). Losses at the gene ends were 11 bases for V and 5 bases for J; bases not matched to a gene: 8. The CDR3 here is CAAGTGDYQPQHF. CDR3 DNA sequence: TGTGCCGCCGGGACAGGTGATTATCAGCCCCAGCATTTT.

This clone showed up just once. V usage is TRBV19 and J usage is TRBJ2-2, with TRBD2 matching 10 bases. The CDR3 spans 15 residues. The germline V gene encodes CDR1 LNHDA and CDR2 SQIVND (reference sequence). The junction had 7 bases not matched to a gene; V was cut back by 6 bases and J by 6 bases. The CDR3 DNA follows: TGTGCCAGTAGCCCTCTAGCGGGAGCGGCCGGGGAGCTGTTTTTT. It yields the protein CASSPLAGAAGELFF.

This sequence joins TRBV25-1 and TRBJ2-7; D may be TRBD1 (6 bases). In germline, CDR1 is MGHDK, CDR2 SYGVNS. The CDR3 is made up of 14 amino acids. V was pared by 2 bases and J by 5 bases, with 13 bases between. The CDR3 sequence is CASSEGTGIHEQYF. The CDR3 region has the DNA TGTGCCAGCAGTGAAGGTACAGGGATCCACGAGCAGTACTTC.

Only one count was recorded for this clone. V is TRBV4-1 and J is TRBJ1-2, with 9 nucleotides matching TRBD1. This CDR3 is 14 amino acids long. The V segment lost 4 bases and the J segment 4 bases; nucleotides outside the gene matches: 4. The germline V gene has CDR1 MGHRA and CDR2 YSYEKL. The CDR3 region is CASSLTGGAYGYTF. As DNA, the CDR3 is TGCGCCAGCAGCCTCACAGGGGGCGCCTATGGCTACACCTTC.

The chain carries TRBV6-5 and TRBJ2-7, with D perhaps TRBD1 or TRBD2 (5 bases each). With 7 bases removed from V and 2 bases from J, the gap between germline ends came to 15 bases. Germline-derived CDR1 and CDR2 are MNHEY and SVGAGI. This CDR3 contains 14 residues. DNA of the CDR3: TGTGCCAGCACTCACGTGGGGGTTCCCTACGAGCAGTACTTC. Its translation: CASTHVGVPYEQYF.

This clone was recorded a few times. The chain couples TRBV30 to TRBJ1-2; D remains ambiguous. The V end was cut by 0 bases, the J end by 8 bases, with 10 bases between. There are 12 residues in the CDR3. Germline V lookup: CDR1 GTSNPN, CDR2 SVGIG (reference sequence). The CDR3 reads CAWSVGREGYTF. For the CDR3, the DNA is TGTGCCTGGAGTGTAGGGAGGGAAGGCTACACCTTC.

The genes are TRBV6-1 and TRBJ1-5; tentative D call: TRBD1 (5 bases). V lost 4 bases to trimming and J lost 7 bases, with 14 bases between them. CDR1 and CDR2 from the germline V gene are MNHNS and SASEGT. CDR3 length: 14 residues. The CDR3 here is CASSVGTSVQPQHF. In DNA form, the CDR3 reads TGTGCCAGCAGTGTCGGGACGTCTGTCCAGCCCCAGCATTTT.

This chain uses TRBV28 with TRBJ1-1, with TRBD1 matching over 9 bases. The CDR3 has 15 amino acids. Per the germline V gene, CDR1 is MDHEN and CDR2 is SYDVKM. V shed 5 bases, J shed 0 bases, and the junction held 4 bases outside the gene matches. As DNA, the CDR3 is TGTGCCAGCAGTGAAAACAGGGGGCTGAACACTGAAGCTTTCTTT. This gives the protein CASSENRGLNTEAFF.

The rearrangement links TRBV6-1 to TRBJ1-5; 9 bases line up with TRBD1. Germline-derived CDR1 and CDR2 are MNHNS and SASEGT. Trimming cost V 6 bases and J 3 bases; bases outside gene matches: 6. This CDR3 region has 15 residues. The CDR3 coding sequence is TGTGCCAGCAGGAGGACAGGGGTCCCCAATCAGCCCCAGCATTTT. This gives the protein CASRRTGVPNQPQHF.

V gene TRBV5-4 combines with J gene TRBJ1-1; TRBD1 is a possible D gene (6 bases). CDR3 length: 14 amino acids. Germline lookup yields CDR1 SGHNT and CDR2 YYREEE (reference sequence). V lost 4 bases, J lost 0 bases, and 10 bases lay in between. The CDR3 coding sequence is TGTGCCAGCAGCCCGGGACATATGAACACTGAAGCTTTCTTT. Protein: CASSPGHMNTEAFF.

The V gene is TRBV9, the J gene TRBJ2-1; TRBD2 aligns across 8 bases. J was trimmed by 5 bases and V by 0 bases; bases with no gene match: 4. The CDR3 contains 15 residues. Germline V gene data show CDR1 as SGDLS and CDR2 as YYNGEE. The CDR3, as DNA: TGTGCCAGCAGCGTAGGTGGTAGCGGGAACAATGAGCAGTTCTTC. Translation: CASSVGGSGNNEQFF.